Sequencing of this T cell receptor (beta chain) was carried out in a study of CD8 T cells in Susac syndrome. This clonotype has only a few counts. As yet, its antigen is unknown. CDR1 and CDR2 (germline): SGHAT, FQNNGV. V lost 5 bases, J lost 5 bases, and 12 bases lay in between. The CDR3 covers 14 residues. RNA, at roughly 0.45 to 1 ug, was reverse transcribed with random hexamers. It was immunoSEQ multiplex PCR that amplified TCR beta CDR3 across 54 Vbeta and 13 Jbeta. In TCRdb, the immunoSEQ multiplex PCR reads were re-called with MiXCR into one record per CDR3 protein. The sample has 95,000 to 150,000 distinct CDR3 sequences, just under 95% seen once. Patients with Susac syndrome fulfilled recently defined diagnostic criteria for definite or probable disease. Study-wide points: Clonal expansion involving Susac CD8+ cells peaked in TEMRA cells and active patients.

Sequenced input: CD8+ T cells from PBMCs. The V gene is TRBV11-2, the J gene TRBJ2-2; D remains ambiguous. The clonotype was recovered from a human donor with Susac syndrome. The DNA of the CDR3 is TGTGCCAGCAGCCTTAGGTGGGGAACCGGGGAGCTGTTTTTT. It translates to CASSLRWGTGELFF.